This record concerns one T cell receptor beta chain sequence. Its antigen is not known. Trimming took 4 bases from V and 2 from J, leaving 12 bases between them. The germline V gene encodes CDR1 SGDLS and CDR2 YYNGEE. The CDR3 is 14 amino acids. These data belong to a study of PD-1 blockade in classical Hodgkin lymphoma. Study-wide points: Complete responders had baseline diversity similar to newly diagnosed patients. Healthy donors reportedly exceeded newly diagnosed patients in baseline TCR diversity. CD4+ TCR diversity rose significantly by C4D1, and CD8+ TCR diversity did not.

Autologous stem cell transplantation was followed by relapse in every patient, and brentuximab vedotin exposure varied. The method was immunoSEQ multiplex PCR; TCRdb's version includes in-frame clones alone and lacks a portion of them. The data hold 45,000 to 55,000 clones, with 73% observed a single time. The sequence was collected from a human donor with classical Hodgkin lymphoma. The chain joins TRBV9 to TRBJ1-1; no clear D. The material was peripheral blood mononuclear cells (PBMCs), obtained before the second cycle of nivolumab. The CDR3 DNA follows: TGTGCCAGCAGCCCGGGGTTAGGTAACACTGAAGCTTTCTTT. Translating it yields CASSPGLGNTEAFF.